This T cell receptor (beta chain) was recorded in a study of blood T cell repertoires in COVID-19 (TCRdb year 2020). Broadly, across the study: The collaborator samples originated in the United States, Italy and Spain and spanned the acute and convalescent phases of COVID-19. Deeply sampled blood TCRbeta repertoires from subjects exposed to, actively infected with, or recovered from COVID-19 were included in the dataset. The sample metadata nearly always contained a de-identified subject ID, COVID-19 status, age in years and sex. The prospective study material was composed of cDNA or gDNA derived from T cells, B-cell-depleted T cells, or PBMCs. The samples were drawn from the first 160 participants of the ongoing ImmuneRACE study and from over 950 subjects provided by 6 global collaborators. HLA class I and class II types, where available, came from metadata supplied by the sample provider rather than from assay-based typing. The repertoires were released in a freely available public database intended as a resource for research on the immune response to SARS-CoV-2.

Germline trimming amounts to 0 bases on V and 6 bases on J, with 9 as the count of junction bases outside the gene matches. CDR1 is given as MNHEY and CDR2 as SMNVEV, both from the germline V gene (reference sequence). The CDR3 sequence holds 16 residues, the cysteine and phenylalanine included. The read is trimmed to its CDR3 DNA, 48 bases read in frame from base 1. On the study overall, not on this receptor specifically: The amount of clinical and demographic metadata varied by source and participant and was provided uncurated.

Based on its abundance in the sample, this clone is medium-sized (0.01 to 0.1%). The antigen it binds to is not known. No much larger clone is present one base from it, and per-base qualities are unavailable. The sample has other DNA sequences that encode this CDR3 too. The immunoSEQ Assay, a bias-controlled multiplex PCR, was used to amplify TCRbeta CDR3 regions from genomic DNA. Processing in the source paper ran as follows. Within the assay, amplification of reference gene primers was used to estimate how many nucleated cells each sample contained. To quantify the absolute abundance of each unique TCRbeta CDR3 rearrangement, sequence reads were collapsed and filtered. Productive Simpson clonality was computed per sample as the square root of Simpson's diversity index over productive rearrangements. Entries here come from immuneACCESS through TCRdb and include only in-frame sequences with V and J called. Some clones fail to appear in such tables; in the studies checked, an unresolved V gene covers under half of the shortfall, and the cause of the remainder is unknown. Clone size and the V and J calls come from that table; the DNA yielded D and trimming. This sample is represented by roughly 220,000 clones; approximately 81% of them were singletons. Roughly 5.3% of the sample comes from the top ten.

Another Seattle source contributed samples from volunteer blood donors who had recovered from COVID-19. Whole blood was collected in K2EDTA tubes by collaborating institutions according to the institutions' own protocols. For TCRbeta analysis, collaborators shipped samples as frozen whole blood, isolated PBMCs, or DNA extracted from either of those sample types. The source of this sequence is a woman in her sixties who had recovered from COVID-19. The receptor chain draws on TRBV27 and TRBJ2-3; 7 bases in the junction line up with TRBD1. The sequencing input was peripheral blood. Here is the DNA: TGTGCCAGCAGTTTATCGGCGGCAGGGGGTGGGGATACGCAGTATTTT. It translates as CASSLSAAGGGDTQYF.